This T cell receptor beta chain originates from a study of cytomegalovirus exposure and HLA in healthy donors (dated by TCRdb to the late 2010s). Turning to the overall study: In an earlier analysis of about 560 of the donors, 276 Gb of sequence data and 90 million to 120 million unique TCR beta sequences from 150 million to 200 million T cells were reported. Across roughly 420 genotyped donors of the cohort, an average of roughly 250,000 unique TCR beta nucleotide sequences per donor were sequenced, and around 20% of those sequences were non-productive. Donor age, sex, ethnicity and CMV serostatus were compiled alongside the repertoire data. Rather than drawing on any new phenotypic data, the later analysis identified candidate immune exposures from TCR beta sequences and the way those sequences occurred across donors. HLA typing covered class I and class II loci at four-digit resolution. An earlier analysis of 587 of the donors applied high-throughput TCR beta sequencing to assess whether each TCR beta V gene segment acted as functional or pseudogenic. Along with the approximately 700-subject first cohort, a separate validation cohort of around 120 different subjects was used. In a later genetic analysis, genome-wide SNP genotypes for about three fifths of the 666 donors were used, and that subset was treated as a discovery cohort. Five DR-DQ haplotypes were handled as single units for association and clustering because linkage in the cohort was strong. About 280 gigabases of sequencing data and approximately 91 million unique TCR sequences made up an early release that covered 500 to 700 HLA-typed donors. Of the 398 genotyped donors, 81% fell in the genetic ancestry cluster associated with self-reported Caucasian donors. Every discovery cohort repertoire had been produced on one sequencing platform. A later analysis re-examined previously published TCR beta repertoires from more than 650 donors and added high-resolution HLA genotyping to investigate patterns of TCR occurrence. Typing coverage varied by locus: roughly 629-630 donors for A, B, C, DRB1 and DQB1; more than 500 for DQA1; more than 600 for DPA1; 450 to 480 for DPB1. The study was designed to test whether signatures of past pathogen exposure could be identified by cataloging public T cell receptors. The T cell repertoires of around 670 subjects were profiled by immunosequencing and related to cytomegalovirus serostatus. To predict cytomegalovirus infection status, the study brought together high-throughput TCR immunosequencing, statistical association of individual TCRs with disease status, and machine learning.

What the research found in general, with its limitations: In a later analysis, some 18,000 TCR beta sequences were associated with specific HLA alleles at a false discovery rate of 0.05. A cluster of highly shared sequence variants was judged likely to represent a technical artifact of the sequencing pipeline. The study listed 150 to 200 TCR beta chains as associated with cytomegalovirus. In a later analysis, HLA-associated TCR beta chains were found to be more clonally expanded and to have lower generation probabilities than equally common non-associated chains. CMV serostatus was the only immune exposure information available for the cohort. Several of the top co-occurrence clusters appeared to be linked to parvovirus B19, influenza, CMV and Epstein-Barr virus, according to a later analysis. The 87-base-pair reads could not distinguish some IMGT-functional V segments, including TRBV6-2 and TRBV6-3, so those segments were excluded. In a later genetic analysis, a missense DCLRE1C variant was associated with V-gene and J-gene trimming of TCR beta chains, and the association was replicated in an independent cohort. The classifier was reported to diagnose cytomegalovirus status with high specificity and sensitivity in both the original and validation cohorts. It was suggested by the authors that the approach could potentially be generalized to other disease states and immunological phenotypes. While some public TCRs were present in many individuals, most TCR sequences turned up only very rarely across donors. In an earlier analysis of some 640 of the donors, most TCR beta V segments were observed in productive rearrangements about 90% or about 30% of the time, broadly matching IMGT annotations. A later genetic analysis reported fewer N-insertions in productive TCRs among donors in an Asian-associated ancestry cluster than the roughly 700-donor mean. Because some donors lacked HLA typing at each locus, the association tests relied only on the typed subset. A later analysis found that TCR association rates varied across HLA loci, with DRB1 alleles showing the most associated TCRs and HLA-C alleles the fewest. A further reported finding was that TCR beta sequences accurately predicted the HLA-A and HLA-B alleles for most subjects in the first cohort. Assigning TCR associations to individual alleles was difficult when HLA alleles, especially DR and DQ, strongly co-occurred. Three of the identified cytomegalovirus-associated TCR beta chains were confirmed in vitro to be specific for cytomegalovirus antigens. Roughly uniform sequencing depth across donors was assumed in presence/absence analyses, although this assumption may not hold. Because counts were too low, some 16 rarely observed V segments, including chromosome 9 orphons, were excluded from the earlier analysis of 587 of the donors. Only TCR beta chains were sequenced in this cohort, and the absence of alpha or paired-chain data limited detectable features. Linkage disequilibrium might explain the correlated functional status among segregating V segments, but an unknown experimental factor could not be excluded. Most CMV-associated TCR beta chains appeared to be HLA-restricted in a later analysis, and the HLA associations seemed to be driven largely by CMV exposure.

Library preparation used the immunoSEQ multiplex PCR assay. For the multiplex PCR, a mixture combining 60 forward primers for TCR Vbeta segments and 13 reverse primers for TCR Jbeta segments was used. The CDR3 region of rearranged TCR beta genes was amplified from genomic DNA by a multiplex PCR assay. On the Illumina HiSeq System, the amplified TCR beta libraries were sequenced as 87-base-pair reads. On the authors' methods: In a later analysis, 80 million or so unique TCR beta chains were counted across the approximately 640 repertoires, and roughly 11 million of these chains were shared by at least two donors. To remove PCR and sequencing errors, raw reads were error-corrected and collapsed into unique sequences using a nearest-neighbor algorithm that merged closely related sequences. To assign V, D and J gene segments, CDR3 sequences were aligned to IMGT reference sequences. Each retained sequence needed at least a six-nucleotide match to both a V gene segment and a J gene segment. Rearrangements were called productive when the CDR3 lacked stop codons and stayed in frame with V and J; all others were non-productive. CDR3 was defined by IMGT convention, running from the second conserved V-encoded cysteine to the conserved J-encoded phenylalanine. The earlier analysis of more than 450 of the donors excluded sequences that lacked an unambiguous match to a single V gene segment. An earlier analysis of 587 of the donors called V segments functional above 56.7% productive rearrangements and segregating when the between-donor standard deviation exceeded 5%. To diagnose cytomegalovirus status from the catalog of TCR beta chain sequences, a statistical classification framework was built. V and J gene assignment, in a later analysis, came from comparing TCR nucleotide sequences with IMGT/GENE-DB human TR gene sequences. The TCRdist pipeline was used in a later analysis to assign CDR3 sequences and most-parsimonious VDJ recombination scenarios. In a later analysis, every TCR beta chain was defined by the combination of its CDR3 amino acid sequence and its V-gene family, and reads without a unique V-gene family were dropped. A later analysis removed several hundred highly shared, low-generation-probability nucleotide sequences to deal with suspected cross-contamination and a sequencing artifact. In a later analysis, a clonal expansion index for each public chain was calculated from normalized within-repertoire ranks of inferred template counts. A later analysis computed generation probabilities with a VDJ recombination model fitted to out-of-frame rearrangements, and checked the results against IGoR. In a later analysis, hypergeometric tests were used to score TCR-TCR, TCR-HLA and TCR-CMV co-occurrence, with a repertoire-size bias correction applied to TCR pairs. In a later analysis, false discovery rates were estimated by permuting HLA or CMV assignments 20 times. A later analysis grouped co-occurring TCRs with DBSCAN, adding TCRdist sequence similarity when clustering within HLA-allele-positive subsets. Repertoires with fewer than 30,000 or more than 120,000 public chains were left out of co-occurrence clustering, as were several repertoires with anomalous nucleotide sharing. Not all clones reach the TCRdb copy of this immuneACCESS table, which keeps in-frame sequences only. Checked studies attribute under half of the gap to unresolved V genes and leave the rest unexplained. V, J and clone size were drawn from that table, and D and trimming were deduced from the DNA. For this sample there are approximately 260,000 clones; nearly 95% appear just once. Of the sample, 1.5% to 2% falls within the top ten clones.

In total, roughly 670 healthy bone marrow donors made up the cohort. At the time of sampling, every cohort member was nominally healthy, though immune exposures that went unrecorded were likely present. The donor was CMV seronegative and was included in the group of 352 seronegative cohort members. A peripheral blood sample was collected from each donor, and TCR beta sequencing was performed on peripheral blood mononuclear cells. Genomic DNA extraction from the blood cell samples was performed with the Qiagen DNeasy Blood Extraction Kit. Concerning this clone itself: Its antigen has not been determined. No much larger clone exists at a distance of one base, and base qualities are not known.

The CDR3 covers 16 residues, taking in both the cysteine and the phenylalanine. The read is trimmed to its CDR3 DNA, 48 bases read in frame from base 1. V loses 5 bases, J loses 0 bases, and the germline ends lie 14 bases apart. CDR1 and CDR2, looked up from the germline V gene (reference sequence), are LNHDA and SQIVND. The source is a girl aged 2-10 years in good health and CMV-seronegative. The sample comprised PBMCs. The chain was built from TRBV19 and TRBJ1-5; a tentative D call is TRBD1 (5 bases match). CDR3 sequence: CASSPWGGFSNQPQHF. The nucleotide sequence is TGTGCCAGTAGTCCCTGGGGGGGGTTTAGCAATCAGCCCCAGCATTTT.